This T cell receptor beta chain emerged from a study of T-cell reconstitution after alpha-beta-depleted transplantation in children. Library preparation (for TCRbeta) was performed with unique molecular identifiers. Using its own MiXCR run on the PCR reads, TCRdb lists one record per CDR3 protein. Of 500,000 to 600,000 distinct CDR3 sequences in the sample, approximately 30% are singletons; the top ten hold less than 2.5%. This clonotype was seen a few times. The sample in question was PBMCs from the stem cell graft donor, obtained from the stem cell graft. The receptor was derived from a human donor who donated a stem cell graft to a child with aplastic anemia.

CDR3 DNA sequence: TGTGCCAGTAGTACACGACTAGCGGGAGGGGGATGGAGAGAGACCCAGTACTTC. Protein product: CASSTRLAGGGWRETQYF. This chain connects TRBV19 to TRBJ2-5; TRBD2 agrees at 14 bases. After removal of 4 bases from V and 4 bases from J, the junction contained 11 bases not matched to a gene. CDR3 length: 18 amino acids. Germline CDR1 reads LNHDA; CDR2 reads SQIVND (reference sequence).